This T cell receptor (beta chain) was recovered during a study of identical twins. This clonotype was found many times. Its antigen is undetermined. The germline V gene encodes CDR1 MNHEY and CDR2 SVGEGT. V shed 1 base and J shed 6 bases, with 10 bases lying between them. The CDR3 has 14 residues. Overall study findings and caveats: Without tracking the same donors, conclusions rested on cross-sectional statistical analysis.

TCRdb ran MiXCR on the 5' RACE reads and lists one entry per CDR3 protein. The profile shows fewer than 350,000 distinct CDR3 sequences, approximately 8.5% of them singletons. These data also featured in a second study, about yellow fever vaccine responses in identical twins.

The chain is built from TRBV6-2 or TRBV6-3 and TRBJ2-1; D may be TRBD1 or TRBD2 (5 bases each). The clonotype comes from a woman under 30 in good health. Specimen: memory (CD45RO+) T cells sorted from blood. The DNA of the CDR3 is TGTGCCAGCAGTTACTGGGGGATGTCCAATGAGCAGTTCTTC. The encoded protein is CASSYWGMSNEQFF.